The 30 T cell receptor beta chains presented below share a single source sample, sequenced in a study of T cell clonality in common variable immunodeficiency. Clones were sequenced by immunoSEQ multiplex PCR, and TCRdb holds only the in-frame ones, with some missing. The specimen has some 32,000 clones, none found just once. Sequencing was carried out using peripheral blood mononuclear cells. Receptor source: a person aged 18 to 75 in good health.

This clone was counted ten times or more. The CDR3 end lies 3 residues beyond the end of the read and is filled in from the germline J gene. The rearrangement links TRBV7-2 to TRBJ1-2, with 8 bases identical to TRBD1. Germline-derived CDR1 and CDR2 are SGHTA and FQGNSA. CDR3 length: 14 residues. The V and J ends lost 5 bases and 7 bases, in that order; junction bases with no gene match: 9. Incomplete CDR3 DNA: TGTGCCAGCAGCCATCCGGACAGGGCAACTGGC. Translating it yields CASSHPDRATG. The entire CDR3 protein is CASSHPDRATGYTF.

In this sample, this clone turned up a few times. The CDR3 end falls 3 residues outside the read, so it is completed with the germline J gene. This chain links TRBV19 with TRBJ1-5; 7 bases are shared with TRBD1. The CDR3 extends over 13 amino acids. Germline loops: CDR1 LNHDA, CDR2 SQIVND (reference sequence). V lost 7 bases to trimming and J lost 5 bases; unmatched junction nucleotides: 5. CDR3 amino acids: CASNRGLHQPQHF. The part of the CDR3 DNA that was read is TGTGCCAGTAACAGGGGTCTCCATCAGCCC.

This clone was observed at least ten times. From the germline J gene comes the end of the CDR3, since the read stops 3 residues before it. This rearrangement joins TRBV2 to TRBJ1-1; 7 bases agree with TRBD1. V lost 2 bases, J lost 6 bases, and 0 bases stayed unmatched. This CDR3 is built from 12 residues. The germline V gene has CDR1 SNHLY and CDR2 FYNNEI. The chain's CDR3 is CASSEQGAEAFF. The part of the CDR3 DNA that was read is TGTGCCAGCAGTGAACAGGGGGCTGAA. The entire variable domain, with the rest obtained from reference TRBV2 and TRBJ1-1, is as follows: EPEVTQTPSHQVTQMGQEVILRCVPISNHLYFYWYRQILGQKVEFLVSFYNNEISEKSEIFDDQFSVERPDGSNFTLKIRSTKLEDSAMYFCASSEQGAEAFFGQGTRLTVV.

A word on this clone: The CDR3 end is not reached by the read, which stops 3 residues before it; the germline J gene fills it in. Within the sample, other DNA sequences also encode this same CDR3. This chain links TRBV7-9 with TRBJ1-3; D remains unclear. The CDR3 contains 12 residues. Germline V lookup: CDR1 SEHNR, CDR2 FQNEAQ (reference sequence). The DNA read from the CDR3 is TGTGCCAGCAGCTTAGAAACGGGTGCA. It translates to CASSLETGA. The entire CDR3 protein is CASSLETGAIYF.

This clone was recorded at least ten times. The read terminates 3 residues ahead of where the CDR3 ends, so the germline J gene completes it. The V and J genes are TRBV20-1 and TRBJ2-3; a weak D match, TRBD2 (6 bases). The CDR3 spans 14 residues. Germline values: CDR1 DFQATT, CDR2 SNEGSKA (reference sequence). Trimming left V 1 base short and J 1 base short, with 9 bases between. The CDR3 reads CSARVADGTDTQYF. Incomplete CDR3 DNA: TGCAGTGCTAGAGTAGCGGACGGCACAGATACG.

The table lists this clone with many counts. From the germline J gene comes the end of the CDR3, since the read stops 3 residues before it. V usage is TRBV3-1 (or the pseudogene TRBV3-2) and J usage is TRBJ2-1; D remains ambiguous. The germline V gene encodes CDR1 LGHDT and CDR2 YNNKEL (reference sequence). This CDR3 spans 14 amino acids. V lost 6 bases to trimming and J lost 4 bases, with 13 bases between them. The CDR3 loop reads CASRNSTRYNEQFF. The sequenced part of the CDR3 DNA is TGTGCCAGCAGAAACTCCACCCGTTACAATGAG.

This clone was picked up many times. The read gets to within 3 residues of the CDR3 end, and the germline J gene fills in the rest. The gene calls are TRBV18 and TRBJ2-1; D may be TRBD1 (5 bases). The CDR3 loop spans 14 amino acids. Trimming cost V 6 bases and J 6 bases, with 15 bases left between them. CDR1 KGHSH and CDR2 LQKENI come from the germline V gene. The covered CDR3 bases are TGTGCCAGCTCGGCCGGACAAGGAGCCAATGAG. This encodes CASSAGQGANE. The entire CDR3 protein reads CASSAGQGANEQFF. Full variable domain (outside the CDR3, taken from reference TRBV18 and TRBJ2-1): NAGVMQNPRHLVRRRGQEARLRCSPMKGHSHVYWYRQLPEEGLKFMVYLQKENIIDESGMPKERFSAEFPKEGPSILRIQQVVRGDSAAYFCASSAGQGANEQFFGPGTRLTVL.

For this clone: The CDR3 extends 3 residues past the end of the read, so its final part is completed from the germline J gene. The chain recombines TRBV7-2 with TRBJ1-2; no clear D gene. Germline V gene data show CDR1 as SGHTA and CDR2 as FQGNSA. The length of the CDR3 is 14 residues. This CDR3 is CASSLYLQTDTYTF. The DNA read from the CDR3 is TGTGCCAGCAGCTTATACCTGCAAACAGATACC.

About this clone itself: This may be a read error: a much more frequent sequence differs by one nucleotide. The CDR3 end lies 3 residues beyond the end of the read and is filled in from the germline J gene. The chain has TRBV11-2 and TRBJ2-3; TRBD1 agrees at 7 bases. CDR1 and CDR2 (germline): SGHAT, FQNNGV. The CDR3 consists of 15 residues. The chain's CDR3 is CASSLDRGGNQPQYF. Incomplete CDR3 DNA: TGTGCCAGCAGCTTAGATCGAGGGGGCAATCAGCCG. Based on the CDR3 plus reference TRBV11-2 and TRBJ2-3, the full variable domain is EAGVAQSPRYKIIEKRQSVAFWCNPISGHATLYWYQQILGQGPKLLIQFQNNGVVDDSQLPKDRFSAERLKGVDSTLKIQPAKLEDSAVYLCASSLDRGGNQPQYFGPGTRLTVL.

In this sample, this clone turned up many times. The read comes to an end 3 residues before the CDR3 does, leaving the germline J gene to fill in the end. The genes are TRBV18 and TRBJ2-3; TRBD2 aligns across 8 bases. This CDR3 has 15 residues. Trimming at V came to 1 base and at J to 5 bases, leaving 5 bases not matched to a gene. CDR1 is KGHSH and CDR2 is LQKENI in the germline V gene. The DNA read from the CDR3 is TGTGCCAGCTCACCACAACGGGCGGGGGGAGATACG. Translating gives CASSPQRAGGDT. The complete CDR3 reads CASSPQRAGGDTQYF.

Many counts were recorded for this clone. The CDR3 end is not reached by the read, which stops 3 residues before it; the germline J gene fills it in. J is TRBJ1-4 and V is TRBV30; 7 nucleotides match TRBD1. V lost 2 bases to trimming and J lost 8 bases; unmatched junction nucleotides: 8. CDR3 length: 14 amino acids. Looked up from germline, CDR1 is GTSNPN and CDR2 is SVGIG (reference sequence). This CDR3 reads CAWSWDSRVEKLFF. The part of the CDR3 DNA that was read is TGTGCCTGGAGTTGGGACAGCCGGGTAGAAAAA. The entire variable domain, with the rest obtained from reference TRBV30 and TRBJ1-4, is as follows: SQTIHQWPATLVQPVGSPLSLECTVEGTSNPNLYWYRQAAGRGLQLLFYSVGIGQISSEVPQNLSASRPQDRQFILSSKKLLLSDSGFYLCAWSWDSRVEKLFFGSGTQLSVL.

Concerning this clone: The read falls 3 residues short of the CDR3 end, and the missing part is taken from the germline J gene. The V call is TRBV19, the J call TRBJ2-7; D possibly corresponds to TRBD2 (6 bases). CDR1 and CDR2 (germline): LNHDA, SQIVND (reference sequence). Trimming shortened V by 6 bases and J by 4 bases, and 19 bases separated the two germline ends. The CDR3 runs 15 residues. CDR3 DNA (partial): TGTGCCAGTAGCGCCGCAGGAGGGGAGGAGTACGAG. Translation: CASSAAGGEEYE. The entire CDR3 is CASSAAGGEEYEQYF.

This clone was seen repeatedly, ten times or more. The CDR3 protein is CASSIRVGTGYEQYF. CDR3 DNA (partial): TGTGCCAGTAGTATCCGGGTAGGCACCGGCTACGAG. The gene calls are TRBV19 and TRBJ2-7; D is unresolved. The read falls 3 residues short of the CDR3 end, and the missing part is taken from the germline J gene. Germline values: CDR1 LNHDA, CDR2 SQIVND (reference sequence). CDR3 length: 15 amino acids. Trimming removed 3 bases from V and 3 bases from J, with 15 bases in between.

This clone was seen a few times. Since a much larger clone is just one base distant, this may be a read error. The CDR3 end lies 3 residues beyond the end of the read and is filled in from the germline J gene. Different DNA sequences within this sample yield the same CDR3. The rearrangement joins TRBV30 to TRBJ1-3, with unresolved D. Germline assignment: CDR1 GTSNPN and CDR2 SVGIG (reference sequence). This CDR3 is built from 13 residues. Partial CDR3 DNA: TGTGCCTGGAGTGTACGGGGAGACGACACT. It is translated as CAWSVRGDDT. The complete CDR3 protein is CAWSVRGDDTIYF. The full variable domain, completed using reference TRBV30 and TRBJ1-3, is SQTIHQWPATLVQPVGSPLSLECTVEGTSNPNLYWYRQAAGRGLQLLFYSVGIGQISSEVPQNLSASRPQDRQFILSSKKLLLSDSGFYLCAWSVRGDDTIYFGEGSWLTVV.

In its sample, this clone was seen many times. The CDR3 end lies 3 residues beyond the end of the read and is filled in from the germline J gene. The chain combines TRBV19 with TRBJ2-1, with D possibly being TRBD2 (6 bases). With 8 bases removed from V and 2 bases from J, the gap between germline ends came to 16 bases. Germline V gives CDR1 LNHDA, CDR2 SQIVND (reference sequence). The CDR3 covers 15 residues. The CDR3 bases that were read are TGTGCCAGTTGGGACTCTAGCTCCCCCTACAATGAG. Translating it yields CASWDSSSPYNE. From start to end, the CDR3 is CASWDSSSPYNEQFF.

This clone appeared many times. The CDR3 goes on 3 residues after the read ends, and that part is filled in from the germline J gene. V and J are TRBV18 and TRBJ2-7; TRBD1 matches 9 bases. Per the germline V gene, CDR1 is KGHSH and CDR2 is LQKENI. The junction had 5 bases not matched to a gene; V was cut back by 1 base and J by 4 bases. CDR3 length: 15 amino acids. CDR3 bases read: TGTGCCAGCTCACCACTACAGGGGGCAGGTTACGAG. It is translated as CASSPLQGAGYE. The CDR3 as a whole reads CASSPLQGAGYEQYF.

Many counts were recorded for this clone. The sequence runs out 3 residues before the end of the CDR3; the remainder is reconstructed from the germline J gene. The chain has TRBV7-9 and TRBJ2-1; unclear D gene. V shed 10 bases and J shed 0 bases, with 10 bases lying between them. The CDR3 covers 13 residues. Germline V lookup: CDR1 SEHNR, CDR2 FQNEAQ (reference sequence). The CDR3 DNA, read in part, is TGTGCCACTCTCCCTCCCTCCTACAATGAG. Encoded protein: CATLPPSYNE. The CDR3 in its entirety is CATLPPSYNEQFF.

This clone showed up many times. The read is 3 residues too short to cover the CDR3 end, so that end is filled in from the germline J gene. This specimen includes other DNA sequences encoding the same CDR3. J is TRBJ1-3 and V is TRBV18; 7 nucleotides align to TRBD1. The germline V gene has CDR1 KGHSH and CDR2 LQKENI. The trim removed 6 bases at V and 8 bases at J, leaving 10 bases unmatched. The CDR3 spans 14 residues. CDR3 amino acids: CASSPDRTRDTIYF. The sequenced CDR3 bases are TGTGCCAGCTCTCCGGACAGGACCCGGGACACC.

In this sample, this clone turned up a few times. The read halts 3 residues ahead of the CDR3 end, with the missing end drawn from the germline J gene. The rearrangement joins TRBV2 to TRBJ2-3; D not resolved. This CDR3 is 11 amino acids long. CDR1 is SNHLY and CDR2 is FYNNEI in the germline V gene. The CDR3 here is CASGRMETQYF. CDR3 DNA, as far as it was read: TGTGCCAGCGGCAGGATGGAGACG.

This clone was observed many times. The CDR3 bases that were read are TGTGCCTGGAGTGTGCGGCTCAATCAGCCC. Its translation is CAWSVRLNQP. The full CDR3 protein is CAWSVRLNQPQHF. The V call is TRBV30, the J call TRBJ1-5; D not resolved. The read falls 3 residues short of the CDR3 end, and the missing part is taken from the germline J gene. The CDR3 runs to 13 residues. Germline V gene lookup returns CDR1 GTSNPN and CDR2 SVGIG (reference sequence). Trimming left V 0 bases short and J 3 bases short, with 6 bases between.

This clone was counted only a few times. The read comes to an end 3 residues before the CDR3 does, leaving the germline J gene to fill in the end. The chain uses TRBV20-1 and TRBJ2-3; D remains ambiguous. Trimming removed 6 bases from V and 0 bases from J, with 13 bases in between. The germline gives CDR1 DFQATT, CDR2 SNEGSKA (reference sequence). This CDR3 has 14 residues. The CDR3 DNA, read in part, is TGCAGTGCCCCCCTAGTGGGTAGCACAGATACG. Translated, it gives CSAPLVGSTDT. The full CDR3 reads CSAPLVGSTDTQYF.

This clone appeared a few times. Incomplete CDR3 DNA: TGTGCCAGCAGGGACAGCTTGGAGCAGCCC. This sequence encodes CASRDSLEQP. From start to end, the CDR3 is CASRDSLEQPQHF. The J gene is TRBJ1-5, the V gene TRBV5-8; D perhaps matches TRBD1 (6 bases). The read is 3 residues too short to cover the CDR3 end, so that end is filled in from the germline J gene. Per germline, CDR1 SGHTS and CDR2 YDEGEE. The CDR3 extends over 13 amino acids. V was clipped by 5 bases and J by 7 bases, with 13 bases between them.

About this clone: The sequenced fragment ends 3 residues before the CDR3 boundary, so the rest is inferred from the germline J gene. The J gene is TRBJ1-2, the V gene TRBV7-8, with D uncertain. Trimming took off 3 bases at V and 0 bases at J, with 2 bases between the two ends. This CDR3 region has 12 residues. Germline V gives CDR1 SGHVS, CDR2 FQNEAQ. The CDR3 protein is CASSFTNYGYTF. CDR3 DNA, as far as it was read: TGTGCCAGCAGCTTTACTAACTATGGC.

This clone occurred many times. With the read ending 3 residues before the CDR3 end, the germline J gene is used to fill in that end. The chain combines TRBV19 with TRBJ2-3, with a tentative D call TRBD2 (6 bases). CDR1 LNHDA and CDR2 SQIVND come from the germline V gene (reference sequence). The CDR3 runs to 14 residues. V lost 6 bases, J lost 0 bases, and 10 bases lay in between. CDR3 DNA (partial): TGTGCCAGTAGGGTAGCGGCTAGCACAGATACG. Encoded protein: CASRVAASTDT. The entire CDR3 protein is CASRVAASTDTQYF.

A note on this clone: The read is 3 residues too short to cover the CDR3 end, so that end is filled in from the germline J gene. This chain joins TRBV7-9 and TRBJ2-1; TRBD2 aligns across 7 bases. Germline V gene sequence: CDR1 SEHNR, CDR2 FQNEAQ (reference sequence). The CDR3 sequence is 14 residues long. With 2 bases clipped from V and 6 bases from J, the junction kept 4 bases outside the gene matches. CDR3 sequence reads: CASSLRLAANEQFF. The covered CDR3 bases are TGTGCCAGCAGCTTAAGGCTAGCGGCCAATGAG.

In its sample, this clone was seen many times. The CDR3: CASRGLAGVDNEQFF. The CDR3 DNA, read in part, is TGTGCCAGTAGGGGACTAGCGGGAGTGGACAATGAG. The rearrangement joins TRBV19 to TRBJ2-1, with TRBD2 identical over 14 bases. The read stops 3 residues short of the end of the CDR3; the missing end is completed from the germline J gene. This CDR3 spans 15 amino acids. V lost 6 bases and J lost 5; bases outside the gene matches: 3. CDR1 and CDR2 from the germline V gene are LNHDA and SQIVND (reference sequence).

This clone has more than one count but fewer than ten. The CDR3 end lies 3 residues beyond the end of the read and is filled in from the germline J gene. V and J are TRBV11-3 and TRBJ1-2; D unclear. Germline lookup yields CDR1 SGHNT and CDR2 YENEEA. The CDR3 contains 14 residues. CDR3 sequence: CASSPQSESPGYTF. The sequenced CDR3 bases are TGTGCCAGCAGCCCCCAAAGCGAAAGCCCGGGC.

This clone was picked up many times. The DNA ends 3 residues before the CDR3 does, and the rest of the CDR3 is filled in from the germline J gene. Other DNA sequences in this specimen translate into the identical CDR3. The chain links TRBV6-1 to TRBJ1-2; possible D gene TRBD1, 6 bases. V lost 1 base and J 4 bases, leaving 16 bases between the germline ends. Germline V gene lookup returns CDR1 MNHNS and CDR2 SASEGT. This CDR3 spans 16 amino acids. CDR3 region: CASSEDFFGQLYGYTF. CDR3 bases read: TGTGCCAGCAGTGAAGATTTTTTCGGACAGCTCTATGGC.

This clone qualifies as medium-sized. The read ends 3 residues before the CDR3 terminus; that terminus is restored from the germline J gene. This chain connects TRBV20-1 to TRBJ1-5, with 7 bases that match TRBD1. CDR3 size: 16 residues. V lost 1 base and J lost 0; bases outside the gene matches: 6. CDR1 DFQATT and CDR2 SNEGSKA come from the germline V gene (reference sequence). The CDR3 DNA, read in part, is TGCAGTGCTAGAGGGCAGGGACAGAATAGCAATCAGCCC. It translates to CSARGQGQNSNQP. The whole CDR3 is CSARGQGQNSNQPQHF.

This clone has a count of ten or more. The read falls 3 residues short of the CDR3 end, and the missing part is taken from the germline J gene. The chain recombines TRBV20-1 with TRBJ2-4, with a possible D match to TRBD2 (5 bases). The germline CDR1 and CDR2 sequences are DFQATT and SNEGSKA (reference sequence). This CDR3 has 13 amino acids. Trimming took 3 bases from V and 6 from J, leaving 12 bases between them. CDR3 in amino acids: CSASKPEGNIQYF. The CDR3 bases that were read are TGCAGTGCTAGTAAGCCCGAGGGAAACATT.